Described below is a single T cell receptor (beta chain) sequence and its context. Its target is not known. Generation of TCR beta libraries employed quantitative 5'-RACE incorporating molecular barcodes. Using its own MiXCR run on the 5' RACE reads, TCRdb lists one record per CDR3 protein. The table records 150,000 to 200,000 distinct CDR3 sequences, around 18% of them present only once. The data are from a study of CD8 T cells in ankylosing spondylitis. Study conclusions and caveats: Earlier work had already found some motif variants in reactive arthritis synovial fluid and blood.

This TCR was recovered from a male donor with ankylosing spondylitis or in good health (not recorded which). Material: blood, either unsorted or a sorted T cell fraction (not recorded which).

The CDR3 sequence: CASSLEIATNEKLFF. The CDR3 nucleotides read TGTGCCAGCAGCTTAGAGATTGCAACTAATGAAAAACTGTTTTTT. The V and J genes are TRBV7-6 and TRBJ1-4; D is uncertain. Looked up from germline, CDR1 is SGHVS and CDR2 is FNYEAQ. The V gene lost 1 base and the J gene lost 0 bases, with 6 bases spanning the gap. The CDR3 is 15 residues long.